The T cell receptor (beta chain) described here comes from a study of T cell responses to AZD1222 COVID-19 vaccine. This CDR3 region has 15 residues. The germline V gene encodes CDR1 WNHNN and CDR2 SYGVQD (reference sequence). The V gene lost 6 bases and the J gene lost 8 bases, with 17 bases spanning the gap. Study results and limitations: Repertoires were sampled only after the peak T cell response.

This clone is a singleton in its sample. The antigen is not known. Sequencing used immunoSEQ multiplex PCR; TCRdb keeps in-frame clones, though not all of them. The data contain some 190,000 clones, almost 95% of them singletons. This sample comprised peripheral blood, obtained on day 0 of AZD1222 vaccination. The clonotype comes from an adult in good health. The chain employs TRBV10-1 and TRBJ1-6; TRBD1 might be the D (6 bases). CDR3 sequence (DNA): TGCGCCAGCAGATTCGACTCCGGGGGCCATTCACCCCTCCACTTT. It encodes CASRFDSGGHSPLHF.